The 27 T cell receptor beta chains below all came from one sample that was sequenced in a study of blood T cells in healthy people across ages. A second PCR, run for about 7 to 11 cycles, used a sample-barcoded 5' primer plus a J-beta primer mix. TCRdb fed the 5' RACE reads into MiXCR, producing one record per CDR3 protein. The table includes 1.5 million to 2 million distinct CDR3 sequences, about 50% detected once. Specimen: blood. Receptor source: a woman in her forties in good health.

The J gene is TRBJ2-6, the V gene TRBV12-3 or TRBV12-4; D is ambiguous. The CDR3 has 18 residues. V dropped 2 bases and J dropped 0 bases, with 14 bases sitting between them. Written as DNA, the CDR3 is TGTGCCAGCAGTTTATGGTCCCGAACTTCCTCTGGGGCCAACGTCCTGACTTTC. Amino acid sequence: CASSLWSRTSSGANVLTF.

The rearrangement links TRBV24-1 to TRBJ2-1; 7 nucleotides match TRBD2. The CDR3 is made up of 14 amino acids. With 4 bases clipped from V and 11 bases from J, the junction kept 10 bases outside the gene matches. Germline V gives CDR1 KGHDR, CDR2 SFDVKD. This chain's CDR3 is CATSDPSAGTKQFF. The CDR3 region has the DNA TGTGCCACCAGTGACCCGTCCGCCGGGACTAAGCAGTTCTTC.

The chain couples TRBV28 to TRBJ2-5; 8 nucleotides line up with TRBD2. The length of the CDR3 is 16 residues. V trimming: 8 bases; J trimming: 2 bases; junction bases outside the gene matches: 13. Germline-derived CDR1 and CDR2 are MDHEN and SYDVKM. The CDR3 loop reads CASCSPLLAAQETQYF. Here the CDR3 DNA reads TGTGCCAGCTGTTCCCCCCTACTAGCGGCACAAGAGACCCAGTACTTC.

CDR3: CASSQDGPWEQFF. The DNA of the CDR3 is TGCGCCAGCAGCCAAGATGGGCCTTGGGAGCAGTTCTTC. V gene TRBV4-1 combines with J gene TRBJ2-1; D gene unclear. Trimming pared 0 bases from V and 10 bases from J, leaving 10 bases between. CDR1 and CDR2 (germline): MGHRA, YSYEKL. This CDR3 has 13 amino acids.

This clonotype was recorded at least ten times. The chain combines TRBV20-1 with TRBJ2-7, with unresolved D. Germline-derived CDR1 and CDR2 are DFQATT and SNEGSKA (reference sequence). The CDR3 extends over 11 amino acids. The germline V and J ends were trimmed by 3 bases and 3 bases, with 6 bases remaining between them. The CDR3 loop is CSASGLYEQYF. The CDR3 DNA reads TGCAGTGCTAGTGGGCTCTACGAGCAGTACTTC.

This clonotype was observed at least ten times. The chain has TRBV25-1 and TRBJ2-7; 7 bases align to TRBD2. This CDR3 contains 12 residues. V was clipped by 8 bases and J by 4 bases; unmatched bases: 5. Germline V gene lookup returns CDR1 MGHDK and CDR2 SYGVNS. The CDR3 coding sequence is TGTGCCAGCTCAGGGCGGGGGTACGAGCAGTACTTC. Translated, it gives CASSGRGYEQYF.

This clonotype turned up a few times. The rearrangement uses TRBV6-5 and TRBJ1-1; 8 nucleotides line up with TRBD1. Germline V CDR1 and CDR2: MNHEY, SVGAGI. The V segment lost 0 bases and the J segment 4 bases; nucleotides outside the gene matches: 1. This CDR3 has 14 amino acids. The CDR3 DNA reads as TGTGCCAGCAGTTACTCGACAGGGGTCACTGAAGCTTTCTTT. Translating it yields CASSYSTGVTEAFF.

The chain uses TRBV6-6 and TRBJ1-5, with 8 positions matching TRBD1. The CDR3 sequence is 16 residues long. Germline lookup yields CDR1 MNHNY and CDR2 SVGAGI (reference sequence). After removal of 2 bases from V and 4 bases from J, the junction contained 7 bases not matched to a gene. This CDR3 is CASSYVRTGRNQPQHF. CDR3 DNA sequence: TGTGCCAGCAGTTACGTGAGGACAGGGCGGAATCAGCCCCAGCATTTT.

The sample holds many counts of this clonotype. The CDR3 nucleotides are TGTGCCAGCAGTCCCCTCCAGGGGGCCTACGAGCAGTACTTC. Protein sequence: CASSPLQGAYEQYF. The chain combines TRBV18 with TRBJ2-7; 7 positions agree with TRBD1. The CDR3 runs 14 residues. Per germline, CDR1 KGHSH and CDR2 LQKENI. The junction had 9 bases not matched to a gene; V was cut back by 8 bases and J by 2 bases.

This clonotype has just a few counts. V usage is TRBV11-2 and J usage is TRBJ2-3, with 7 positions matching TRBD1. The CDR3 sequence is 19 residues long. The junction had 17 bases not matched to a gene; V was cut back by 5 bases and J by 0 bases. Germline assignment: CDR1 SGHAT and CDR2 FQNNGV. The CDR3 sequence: CASSRRYRDSIISTDTQYF. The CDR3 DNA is TGTGCCAGCAGCCGTCGATACCGGGACAGCATAATTAGCACAGATACGCAGTATTTT.

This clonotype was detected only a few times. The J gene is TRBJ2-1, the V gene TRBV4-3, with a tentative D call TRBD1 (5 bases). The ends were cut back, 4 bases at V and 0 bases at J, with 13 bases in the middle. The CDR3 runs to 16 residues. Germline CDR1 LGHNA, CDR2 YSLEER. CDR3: CASSRWGQSSYNEQFF. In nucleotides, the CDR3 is TGCGCCAGCAGCCGGTGGGGCCAGAGCTCCTACAATGAGCAGTTCTTC.

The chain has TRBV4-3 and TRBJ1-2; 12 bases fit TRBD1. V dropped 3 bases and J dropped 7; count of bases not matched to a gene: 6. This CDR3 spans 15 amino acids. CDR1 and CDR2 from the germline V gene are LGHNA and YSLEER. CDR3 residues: CASSHTGTGGVGYTF. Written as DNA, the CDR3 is TGCGCCAGCAGCCATACCGGGACAGGGGGCGTTGGCTACACCTTC.

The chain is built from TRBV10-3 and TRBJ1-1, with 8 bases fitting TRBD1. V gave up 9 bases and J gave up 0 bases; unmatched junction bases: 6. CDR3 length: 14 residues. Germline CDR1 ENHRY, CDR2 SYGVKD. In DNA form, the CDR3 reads TGTGCCATAAGAAAACAGGGGGTGAACACTGAAGCTTTCTTT. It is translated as CAIRKQGVNTEAFF.

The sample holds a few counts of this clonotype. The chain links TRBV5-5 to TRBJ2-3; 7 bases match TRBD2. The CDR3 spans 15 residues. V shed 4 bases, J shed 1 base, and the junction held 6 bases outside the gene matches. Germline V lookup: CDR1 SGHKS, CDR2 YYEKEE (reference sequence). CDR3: CASSRLALGTDTQYF. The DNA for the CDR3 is TGTGCCAGCAGCCGACTAGCTTTGGGCACAGATACGCAGTATTTT.

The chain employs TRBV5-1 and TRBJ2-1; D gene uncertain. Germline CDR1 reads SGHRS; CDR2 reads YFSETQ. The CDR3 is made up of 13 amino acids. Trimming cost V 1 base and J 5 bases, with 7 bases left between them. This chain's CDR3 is CASSLQLNNEQFF. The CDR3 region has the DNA TGCGCCAGCAGCTTGCAACTCAACAATGAGCAGTTCTTC. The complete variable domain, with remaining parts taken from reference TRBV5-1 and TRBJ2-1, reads KAGVTQTPRYLIKTRGQQVTLSCSPISGHRSVSWYQQTPGQGLQFLFEYFSETQRNKGNFPGRFSGRQFSNSRSEMNVSTLELGDSALYLCASSLQLNNEQFFGPGTRLTVL.

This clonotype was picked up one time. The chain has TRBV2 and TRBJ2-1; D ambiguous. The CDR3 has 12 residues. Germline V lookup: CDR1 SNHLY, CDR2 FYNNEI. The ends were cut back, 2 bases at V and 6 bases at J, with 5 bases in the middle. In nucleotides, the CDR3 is TGTGCCAGCAGTGAACCTAGCAATGAGCAGTTCTTC. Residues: CASSEPSNEQFF.

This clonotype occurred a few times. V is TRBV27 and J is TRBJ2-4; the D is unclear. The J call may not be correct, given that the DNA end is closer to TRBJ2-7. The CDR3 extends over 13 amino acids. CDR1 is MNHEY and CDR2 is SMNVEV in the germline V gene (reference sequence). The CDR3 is CASSLSRWSEQYF. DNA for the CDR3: TGTGCCAGCAGTTTATCGAGATGGTCCGAGCAGTACTTC.

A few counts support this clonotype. CDR3 coding DNA: TGCGCCAGCAGCCAAGATCAGAGGGACAGGGGCTCAACTAATGAAAAACTGTTTTTT. Translation gives CASSQDQRDRGSTNEKLFF. The V and J genes are TRBV4-1 and TRBJ1-4; 10 nucleotides line up with TRBD1. CDR1 and CDR2 (germline): MGHRA, YSYEKL. V was pared by 0 bases and J by 0 bases, with 7 bases of the junction left unmatched. The CDR3 has 19 residues.

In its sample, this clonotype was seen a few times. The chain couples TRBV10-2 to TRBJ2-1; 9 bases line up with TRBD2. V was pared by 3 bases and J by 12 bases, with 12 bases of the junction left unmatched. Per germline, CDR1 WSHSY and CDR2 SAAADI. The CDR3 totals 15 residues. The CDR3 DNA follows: TGCGCCAGCAGTGACTTGGGCGGGGGGGCCCTTGGGCAGTTCTTC. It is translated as CASSDLGGGALGQFF.

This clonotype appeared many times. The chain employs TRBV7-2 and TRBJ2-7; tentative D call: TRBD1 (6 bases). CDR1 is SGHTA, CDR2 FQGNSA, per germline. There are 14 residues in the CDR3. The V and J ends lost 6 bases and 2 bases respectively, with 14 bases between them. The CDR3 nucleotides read TGTGCCAGCAGTCTAGGGACACCTACCTACGAGCAGTACTTC. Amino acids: CASSLGTPTYEQYF.

The CDR3 spells CASSLWGLGTDTQYF. The CDR3, as DNA: TGTGCCAGCAGTCTCTGGGGGCTGGGCACAGATACGCAGTATTTT. This chain joins TRBV27 and TRBJ2-3; D possibly corresponds to TRBD1 (6 bases). V shed 5 bases and J shed 1 base, with 13 bases lying between them. From germline, CDR1 is MNHEY and CDR2 SMNVEV (reference sequence). The CDR3 runs to 15 residues.

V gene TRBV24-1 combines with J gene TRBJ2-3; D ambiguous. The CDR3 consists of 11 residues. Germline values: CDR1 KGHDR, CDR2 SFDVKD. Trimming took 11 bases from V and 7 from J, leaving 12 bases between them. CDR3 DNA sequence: TGTGCCATCGGTCCCTCGTATACGCAGTATTTT. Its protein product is CAIGPSYTQYF.

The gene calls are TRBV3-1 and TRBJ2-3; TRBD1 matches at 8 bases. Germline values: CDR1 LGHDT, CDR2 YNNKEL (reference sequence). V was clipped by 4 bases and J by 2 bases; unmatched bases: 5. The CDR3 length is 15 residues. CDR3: CASSRGTGYTDTQYF. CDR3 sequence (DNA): TGTGCCAGCAGCCGAGGGACAGGATACACAGATACGCAGTATTTT.

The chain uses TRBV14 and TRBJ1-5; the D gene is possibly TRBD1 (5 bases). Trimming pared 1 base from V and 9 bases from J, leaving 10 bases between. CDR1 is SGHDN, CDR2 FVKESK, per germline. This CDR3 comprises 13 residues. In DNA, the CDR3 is TGTGCCAGCAGCCAAGGGGGGTCTCTGCCCCAGCATTTT. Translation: CASSQGGSLPQHF. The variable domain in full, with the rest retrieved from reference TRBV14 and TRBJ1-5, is EAGVTQFPSHSVIEKGQTVTLRCDPISGHDNLYWYRRVMGKEIKFLLHFVKESKQDESGMPNNRFLAERTGGTYSTLKVQPAELEDSGVYFCASSQGGSLPQHFGDGTRLSIL.

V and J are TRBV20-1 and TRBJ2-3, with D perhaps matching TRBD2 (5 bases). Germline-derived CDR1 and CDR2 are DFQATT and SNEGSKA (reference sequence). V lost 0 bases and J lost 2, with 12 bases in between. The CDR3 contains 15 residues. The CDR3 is CSARDPGRTTDTQYF. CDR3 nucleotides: TGCAGTGCTAGAGATCCGGGGAGAACCACAGATACGCAGTATTTT.

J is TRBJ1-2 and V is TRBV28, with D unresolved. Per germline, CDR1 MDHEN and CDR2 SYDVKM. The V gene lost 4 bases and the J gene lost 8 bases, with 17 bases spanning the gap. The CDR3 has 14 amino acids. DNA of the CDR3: TGTGCCAGCAGTTCCAGACCACGGAATTCCGGCTACACCTTC. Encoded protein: CASSSRPRNSGYTF.

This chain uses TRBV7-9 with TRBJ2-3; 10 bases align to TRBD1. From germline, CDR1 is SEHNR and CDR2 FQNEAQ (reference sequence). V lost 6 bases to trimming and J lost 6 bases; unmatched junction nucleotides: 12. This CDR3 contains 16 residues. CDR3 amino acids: CASRDPGTGDGDTQYF. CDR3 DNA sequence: TGTGCCAGCAGGGATCCCGGGACAGGGGACGGGGATACGCAGTATTTT. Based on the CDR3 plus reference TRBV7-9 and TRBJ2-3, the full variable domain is DTGVSQNPRHKITKRGQNVTFRCDPISEHNRLYWYRQTLGQGPEFLTYFQNEAQLEKSRLLSDRFSAERPKGSFSTLEIQRTEQGDSAMYLCASRDPGTGDGDTQYFGPGTRLTVL.